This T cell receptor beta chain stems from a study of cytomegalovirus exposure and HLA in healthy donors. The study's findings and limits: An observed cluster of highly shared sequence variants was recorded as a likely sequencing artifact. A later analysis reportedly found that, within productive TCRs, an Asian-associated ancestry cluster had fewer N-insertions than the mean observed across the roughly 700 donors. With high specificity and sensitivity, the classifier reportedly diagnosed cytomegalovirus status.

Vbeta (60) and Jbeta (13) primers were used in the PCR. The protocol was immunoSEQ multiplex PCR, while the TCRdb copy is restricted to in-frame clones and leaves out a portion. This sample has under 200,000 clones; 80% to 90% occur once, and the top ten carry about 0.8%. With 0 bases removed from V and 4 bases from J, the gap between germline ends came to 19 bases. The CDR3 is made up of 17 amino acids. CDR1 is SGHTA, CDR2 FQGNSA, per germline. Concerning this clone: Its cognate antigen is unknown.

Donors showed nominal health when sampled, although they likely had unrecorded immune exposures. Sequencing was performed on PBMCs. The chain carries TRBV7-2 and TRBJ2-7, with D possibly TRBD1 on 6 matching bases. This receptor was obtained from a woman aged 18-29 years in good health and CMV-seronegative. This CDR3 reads CASSLAWGRGEWYEQYF. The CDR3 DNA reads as TGTGCCAGCAGCTTAGCGTGGGGCAGGGGTGAGTGGTACGAGCAGTACTTC.